The present TCR beta chain was sequenced within a study of long-term antiretroviral therapy in people with HIV. The authors ran the immunoSEQ assay, v3.0, at survey level. Measured with immunoSEQ multiplex PCR; TCRdb has only the in-frame clones, and not every one. The table records about 20,000 clones, over 80% of them present only once. The CDR3 spans 15 residues. Germline V gene lookup returns CDR1 KGHSH and CDR2 LQKENI. V lost 3 bases and J lost 1, with 13 bases in between. The gene calls are TRBV18 and TRBJ2-7, with D uncertain. The sequenced sample was unsorted PBMCs, obtained 1.2 years after starting antiretroviral therapy. The receptor was derived from a woman between 35 and 50 years old with HIV. CDR3 nucleotide sequence: TGTGCCAGCTCACCTGACGGCTTGGGGTCCTACGAGCAGTACTTC. It is translated as CASSPDGLGSYEQYF.